A selection of T cell receptor beta chains follows, all from one sample in a study of T cells in Graves' hyperthyroidism and ophthalmopathy. TCRdb reprocessed the multiplex PCR reads with MiXCR, giving one entry per CDR3 protein. Of about 840,000 distinct CDR3 sequences in the sample, about two fifths were seen once. Input material: blood. These receptors came from a man between 18 and 35 years old with Graves' hyperthyroidism. The CDR3 runs from the conserved cysteine through the conserved F or W. D genes are given only for firm matches. Rows may omit the clone size; those that give it use once, few, many or a size class.

.	TRBJ1-3	TRBV9	many	TGTGCCAGCAGCGTTACACAGGAGGGAAACACCATATATTTT	CASSVTQEGNTIYF
.	TRBJ2-7	TRBV10-3	.	TGTGCCAGCAGTTACTCTCAGGGATCGCACTACGAGCAGTACTTC	CASSYSQGSHYEQYF
.	TRBJ1-1	TRBV12-5	few	TGTGCTTATGACCCCCAAGGAACTGAAGCTTTCTTT	CAYDPQGTEAFF
.	TRBJ2-7	TRBV7-6	.	TGTGCCAGCAGCCTAACCGAGGCCTACGAGCAGTACTTC	CASSLTEAYEQYF
.	TRBJ2-7	TRBV2	few	TGTGCCAGCAGTGCTGTTCGCTACGAGCAGTACTTC	CASSAVRYEQYF
.	TRBJ2-7	TRBV4-3	.	TGCGCCAGCAGCCCGGTAGGGAAGGGGGGCTACGAGCAGTACTTC	CASSPVGKGGYEQYF
.	TRBJ1-5	TRBV10-2	many	TGCGCCAGCAGTTGGACTGTGAATCAGCCCCAGCATTTT	CASSWTVNQPQHF
TRBD2	TRBJ2-2	TRBV2	.	TGTGCCAGCAGTGAACTAGCGGGAGTCTCCGGGGAGCTGTTTTTT	CASSELAGVSGELFF
.	TRBJ2-7	TRBV18	.	TGTGCCAGCTCACCAGTTGCATCGGTTTTCGAGCAGTACTTC	CASSPVASVFEQYF
.	TRBJ1-4	TRBV14	.	TGTGCCAGCAGCCGAACAGCTTATGAAAAACTGTTTTTT	CASSRTAYEKLFF
.	TRBJ1-1	TRBV25-1	many	TGTGCCAGCAGTGAGCCGGGACTCCTAGGCGCTGAAGCTTTCTTT	CASSEPGLLGAEAFF
.	TRBJ1-1	TRBV5-1	many	TGCGCCAGCAGCTCCGACGCGGCGGACACTGAAGCTTTCTTT	CASSSDAADTEAFF
TRBD1	TRBJ1-1	TRBV5-1	few	TGCGCCAGCAGCTCAGGGGGGTCGGGCACTGAAGCTTTCTTT	CASSSGGSGTEAFF
.	TRBJ2-2	TRBV11-1	few	TGTGCCAGCAGCTTAGCGGAGACAGGAAGGACCGGGGAGCTGTTTTTT	CASSLAETGRTGELFF
TRBD2	TRBJ2-5	TRBV20-1	.	TGCAGTGCTAGTTTGTCGGGACTAGCTAGGCAGACCCAGTACTTC	CSASLSGLARQTQYF
.	TRBJ1-3	TRBV12-3/TRBV12-4	.	TGTGCCAGCAGTTTACTGGGGGACACCATATATTTT	CASSLLGDTIYF
.	TRBJ1-1	TRBV10-3	.	TGTGCCATCAGTGAGTCCCAAGGGGGTGAAGCTTTCTTT	CAISESQGGEAFF
.	TRBJ2-5	TRBV7-9	.	TGTGCCAGCAGCCCTAGCGACCGCCAGGAGTACTTC	CASSPSDRQEYF
TRBD1	TRBJ1-1	TRBV6-5	.	TGTGCCAGCAGTTACTCCGTGCTCAGGGGGGCCATGAACACTGAAGCTTTCTTT	CASSYSVLRGAMNTEAFF
.	TRBJ2-7	TRBV19	.	TGTGCCAGTGGTATGGGGGGAAACTACGAGCAGTACTTC	CASGMGGNYEQYF
.	TRBJ2-5	TRBV11-1	many	TGTGCCAGCAGCTTGGACACTCCCCAAGAGACCCAGTACTTC	CASSLDTPQETQYF
TRBD1	TRBJ1-1	TRBV14	.	TGTGCCAGCAGCCTCCTGACAGGGGTCACTGAAGCTTTCTTT	CASSLLTGVTEAFF
.	TRBJ1-4	TRBV29-1	.	TGCAGCGTTCGGGCGGGAGTTGATGAAAAACTGTTTTTT	CSVRAGVDEKLFF
TRBD1	TRBJ2-6	TRBV7-8	once	TGTGCCAGCAGCTCAGCAGGGATAGGGGACAGCGTCCTGACTTTC	CASSSAGIGDSVLTF
.	TRBJ1-1	TRBV5-1	few	TGCGCCAGCAGCCCTCTACAGAATTTGAACACTGAAGCTTTCTTT	CASSPLQNLNTEAFF
TRBD1	TRBJ1-5	TRBV2	many	TGTGCCAGCAGTGAAGAGGGACAGGGGGAGCCCCAGCATTTT	CASSEEGQGEPQHF
TRBD1	TRBJ1-1	TRBV10-3	.	TGTGCCAGCAGTTACTCGACAGGACAGGGGGCAGCTTTCTTT	CASSYSTGQGAAFF
.	TRBJ2-2	TRBV7-2	.	TGTGCCAGCAGCTTAACCCGGGGGGCCTCGAACACCGGGGAGCTGTTTTTT	CASSLTRGASNTGELFF
.	TRBJ1-1	TRBV29-1	.	TGCAGCTACCAGCAGGACACTGAAGCTTTCTTT	CSYQQDTEAFF
TRBD1	TRBJ1-5	TRBV20-1	few	TGCAGTGCTACAGGGGGCCTCGGGCCCCAGCATTTT	CSATGGLGPQHF
.	TRBJ1-1	TRBV9	many	TGTGCCAGCAGCGTCAGGGGAAGTGGCACTGAAGCTTTCTTT	CASSVRGSGTEAFF
TRBD2	TRBJ2-7	TRBV12-3/TRBV12-4	.	TGTGCCAGCAGACCCTCTAGCGGGAGCTCCTACGAGCAGTACTTC	CASRPSSGSSYEQYF
TRBD2	TRBJ2-7	TRBV4-3	few	TGCGCCAGCAGCCAAGATTCGGCTAGCGGATACGAGCAGTACTTC	CASSQDSASGYEQYF
TRBD2	TRBJ2-5	TRBV11-2	.	TGTGCCAGCAGGGCCGGACTAGCGGGAAGGGAGACCCAGTACTTC	CASRAGLAGRETQYF
.	TRBJ1-5	TRBV14	many	TGTGCCAGCACCCCGAACCTAGGACGCGACCAGCCCCAGCATTTT	CASTPNLGRDQPQHF
.	TRBJ2-7	TRBV19	.	TGTGCCAGTAGCACCGGTACAGACGAGCAGTACTTC	CASSTGTDEQYF
.	TRBJ1-6	TRBV7-2	.	TGTGCCAGCAGCATACGACAGGAAAATAATTCACCCCTCCACTTT	CASSIRQENNSPLHF
TRBD1	TRBJ2-7	TRBV2	few	TGTGCCAGCAGTGCCCTTGGGACAGCGACCTACGAGCAGTACTTC	CASSALGTATYEQYF
.	TRBJ1-1	TRBV25-1	many	TGTGCCAGCAGTGAACAGGGTTCGATGATGAACACTGAAGCTTTCTTT	CASSEQGSMMNTEAFF
TRBD2	TRBJ2-2	TRBV9	few	TGTGCCAGCAGCGTAGGGCTAGCGGGAGAGGCGTCCGGGGAGCTGTTTTTT	CASSVGLAGEASGELFF
.	TRBJ1-3	TRBV10-3	.	TGTGCCATCAGTGAGTTGGACGGAAACACCATATATTTT	CAISELDGNTIYF
.	TRBJ1-1	TRBV7-9	.	TGTGCCAGCAGCTTAGTTGAGGGCGCCAATGAAGCTTTCTTT	CASSLVEGANEAFF
.	TRBJ1-1	TRBV5-4	few	TGTGCCAGCAGCTGGGGACTGGTGAACACTGAAGCTTTCTTT	CASSWGLVNTEAFF
.	TRBJ1-1	TRBV30	.	TGTGCCTGGAGTGTAGGGGTGAACACTGAAGCTTTCTTT	CAWSVGVNTEAFF
.	TRBJ2-7	TRBV6-6	few	TGTGCCAGCAGTTACTTGTGGGGGTACGAGCAGTACTTC	CASSYLWGYEQYF
.	TRBJ2-6	TRBV6-5	few	TGTGCCAGCTTCGGATCTGGGGCCAACGTCCTGACTTTC	CASFGSGANVLTF
.	TRBJ2-7	TRBV10-3	.	TGTGCCATCAGTGAGAGGACAGAGCTCTACGAGCAGTACTTC	CAISERTELYEQYF